The rows below give T cell receptor beta chains drawn from one sample of a study of blood T cell repertoires in COVID-19. Produced via immunoSEQ multiplex PCR; TCRdb's table is partial and in-frame only. The table records 30,000 to 40,000 clones, nearly 90% of them present only once. The sample taken for sequencing was peripheral blood. These receptors were taken from a man between 65 and 79 years old with active COVID-19. Both conserved end residues are part of each CDR3. The order of the fields is clone size, D gene, J gene, V gene, CDR3 DNA, CDR3 protein. D genes are given only for firm matches. Clone sizes are given selectively: once, few, many, or a class where the clone is expanded.

NA NA TRBJ1-2 TRBV4-1 TGCGCGGGGGGTGGCTACACCTTC CAGGGYTF
few NA TRBJ2-7 TRBV2 TGTGCCAGCAAGGCGCCCGGGGGGCGTACGGACGAGCAGTACTTC CASKAPGGRTDEQYF
NA TRBD2 TRBJ2-5 TRBV7-2 TGTGCCAGCAGCTCCGCCGGGACTAGCGGGGGAAAAGAGACCCAGTACTTC CASSSAGTSGGKETQYF
NA TRBD1 TRBJ2-5 TRBV18 TGTGCCAGCTCATCTGACAGGGGAGAGACCCAGTACTTC CASSSDRGETQYF
once TRBD1 TRBJ2-3 TRBV18 TGTGCCAGCTCCACCCGGACAGGGGACGCAGATACGCAGTATTTT CASSTRTGDADTQYF
NA TRBD2 TRBJ2-5 TRBV28 TGTGCCAGCAGTTTAGCGGGACTAGCGGGAAATCTAGAGACCCAGTACTTC CASSLAGLAGNLETQYF
NA NA TRBJ2-7 TRBV24-1 TGTGCCACCAGTCTTACAGGGCCGCACAAAAAGAGCTCCTACGAGCAGTACTTC CATSLTGPHKKSSYEQYF
once NA TRBJ2-5 TRBV4-2 TGTGCCAGCAGCCAAGATCGTTCCGCCTCTCGGGGGGAGACCCAGTACTTC CASSQDRSASRGETQYF
NA NA TRBJ1-1 TRBV7-6 TGTGCCAGCGCGCCAGTCGCGGGGGGCCCAGGGGCTTTCTTT CASAPVAGGPGAFF
once TRBD1 TRBJ1-5 TRBV10-2 TGCGCCAGCAGTGAGACAGGGGGCTATCAGCCCCAGCATTTT CASSETGGYQPQHF
NA TRBD2 TRBJ2-3 TRBV18 TGTGCCAGCTCCGTCGTAGCGGGGGGGCACACAGATACGCAGTATTTT CASSVVAGGHTDTQYF
NA TRBD2 TRBJ2-4 TRBV4-3 TGCGCCAGCAGCCAAGATTCGGCTAGCGGGACGAAAAACATTCAGTACTTC CASSQDSASGTKNIQYF
NA NA TRBJ1-3 TRBV18 TGTGCCAGCTCACCAGCAAGACTCTGGACTGGAAACACCATATATTTT CASSPARLWTGNTIYF
NA TRBD2 TRBJ2-3 TRBV24-1 TGTGCCACCAGTGAGGGCGGGAGGGCGACAGATACGCAGTATTTT CATSEGGRATDTQYF
NA NA TRBJ1-4 TRBV5-1 TGCGCCAGCACCCCGAGAGATTCAACTAATGAAAAACTGTTTTTT CASTPRDSTNEKLFF
NA NA TRBJ2-1 TRBV6-4 TGTGCCAGCAGTGAGGGCTCGCACTACAATGAGCAGTTCTTC CASSEGSHYNEQFF
few NA TRBJ2-7 TRBV24-1 TGTGCCACCAGTGACGGGACATTTTACGAGCAGTACTTC CATSDGTFYEQYF
NA TRBD1 TRBJ1-2 TRBV2 TGTGCCAGCAGCGGCGGACAGGCTTATGGCTACACCTTC CASSGGQAYGYTF
once TRBD1 TRBJ2-6 TRBV5-4 TGTGCCAGCAGCTTGAGCCAGGGGGCTTTCTCCTCTGGGGCCAACGTCCTGACTTTC CASSLSQGAFSSGANVLTF
NA NA TRBJ1-1 TRBV19 TGTGCCAGTAGTCACAGGACATTGAACACTGAAGCTTTCTTT CASSHRTLNTEAFF
NA NA TRBJ2-3 TRBV7-2 TGTGCCAGCAGTTCACCGGGAGATACGCAGTATTTT CASSSPGDTQYF
NA TRBD2 TRBJ2-1 TRBV28 TGTGCCAGCAGTTTCCCCCTAGCGGGGGATAAGTACTACAATGAGCAGTTCTTC CASSFPLAGDKYYNEQFF
NA NA TRBJ1-2 TRBV6-5 TGTGCCAGCAAGAAACAGAGTTCGTACTATGGCTACACCTTC CASKKQSSYYGYTF
once NA TRBJ2-7 TRBV11-2 TGTGCCAGCAGCTTTTCAGGGTCTTCCTACGAGCAGTACTTC CASSFSGSSYEQYF
NA TRBD1 TRBJ2-5 TRBV5-1 TGCGCCAGCAGTACGACAGGGGGCACGGCCCAAGAGACCCAGTACTTC CASSTTGGTAQETQYF
NA NA TRBJ2-1 TRBV11-3 TGTGCCAGCAGCGGCTCAGGAGGTATTGATGAGCAGTTCTTC CASSGSGGIDEQFF
NA TRBD2 TRBJ2-2 TRBV6-5 TGTGCCAGCAACCGGGGGGTTACCGGGGAGCTGTTTTTT CASNRGVTGELFF
NA TRBD1 TRBJ2-7 TRBV2 TGTGCCAGCAGTGTGGTGGACAGGGGGGTTAGCGAGCAGTACTTC CASSVVDRGVSEQYF
NA NA TRBJ1-2 TRBV9 TGTGCCAGCAGCGTTACAGGGAATGGCGGCTACACCTTC CASSVTGNGGYTF
few NA TRBJ2-7 TRBV2 TGTGCCAGCAGGTTGACACACGACCCCTACGAGCAGTACTTC CASRLTHDPYEQYF